This T cell receptor (beta chain) was identified during a study of OX40 agonist ivuxolimab in advanced cancers. Study information: Prior checkpoint blockade (anti-PD-1, anti-PD-L1 or anti-CTLA-4) was permitted; around 39% had it.

Comments on this clone: The target antigen is unknown.

The CDR3 loop spans 16 amino acids. V lost 2 bases and J lost 0; bases outside the gene matches: 5. Germline CDR1 reads KGHSH; CDR2 reads LQKENI. Study results and limitations: Relative to CD4+ cells, CD8+ T cells on average had more expanded clones.

The protocol was immunoSEQ multiplex PCR, while the TCRdb copy is restricted to in-frame clones and leaves out a portion. The data contain about 62,000 clones, about 88% of them singletons. The V call is TRBV18, the J call TRBJ2-3; 7 bases line up with TRBD1. The receptor comes from an adult with an advanced solid tumor such as melanoma, head and neck, liver or kidney cancer. The input for sequencing was CD4+ or CD8+ T cells sorted from blood, taken in a trial of the OX40 agonist ivuxolimab. CDR3: CASSPFLGQSTDTQYF. CDR3 nucleotides: TGTGCCAGCTCACCATTTTTGGGACAGAGCACAGATACGCAGTATTTT.